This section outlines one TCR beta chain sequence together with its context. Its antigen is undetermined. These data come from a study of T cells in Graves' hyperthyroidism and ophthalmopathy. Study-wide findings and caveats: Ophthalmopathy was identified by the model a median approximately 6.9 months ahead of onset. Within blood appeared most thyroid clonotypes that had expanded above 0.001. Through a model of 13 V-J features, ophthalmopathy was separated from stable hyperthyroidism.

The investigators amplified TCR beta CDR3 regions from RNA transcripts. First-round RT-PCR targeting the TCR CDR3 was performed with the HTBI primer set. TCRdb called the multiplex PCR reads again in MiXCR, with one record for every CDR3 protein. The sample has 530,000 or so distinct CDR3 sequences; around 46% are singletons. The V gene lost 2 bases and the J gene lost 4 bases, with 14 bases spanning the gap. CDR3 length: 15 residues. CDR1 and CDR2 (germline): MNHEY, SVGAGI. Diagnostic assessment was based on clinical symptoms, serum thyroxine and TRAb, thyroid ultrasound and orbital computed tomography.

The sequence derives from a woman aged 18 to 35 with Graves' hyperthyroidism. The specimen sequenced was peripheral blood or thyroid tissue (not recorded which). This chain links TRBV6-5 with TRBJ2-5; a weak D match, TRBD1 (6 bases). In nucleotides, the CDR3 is TGTGCCAGCAGTTACACAACAGGGACCGGAGAGACCCAGTACTTC. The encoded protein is CASSYTTGTGETQYF.